This is a list of T cell receptor beta chains from one sample in a study of beta chain features in type 1 diabetes. The protocol was immunoSEQ multiplex PCR, while the TCRdb copy is restricted to in-frame clones and leaves out a portion. The table includes approximately 150,000 clones, approximately 9% detected once. The sequenced sample consisted of central memory CD4+ T cells from blood. These receptors were taken from a man aged 25 to 40 with type 1 diabetes. The CDR3 runs from the conserved cysteine through the conserved F or W. A D gene is named only where the DNA matches it firmly. Clone sizes are given selectively: once, few, many, or a class where the clone is expanded.

CDR3aa: CASSLILSGNTEAFF
CDR3nt: TGTGCCAGCAGCTTAATTTTGTCGGGGAACACTGAAGCTTTCTTT
abundance: few
len: 15
d_gene: -
j_gene: TRBJ1-1
v_gene: TRBV7-9

CDR3aa: CASSAALVNTEAFF
CDR3nt: TGTGCCAGCAGTGCTGCCCTAGTGAACACTGAAGCTTTCTTT
abundance: -
len: 14
d_gene: -
j_gene: TRBJ1-1
v_gene: TRBV6-6

CDR3aa: CASSVTGRRDTEAFF
CDR3nt: TGTGCCAGCAGCGTTACGGGTCGACGGGACACTGAAGCTTTCTTT
abundance: -
len: 15
d_gene: -
j_gene: TRBJ1-1
v_gene: TRBV9

CDR3aa: CASSPGRNIQYF
CDR3nt: TGTGCCAGCAGCCCAGGGAGGAACATTCAGTACTTC
abundance: -
len: 12
d_gene: -
j_gene: TRBJ2-4
v_gene: TRBV9

CDR3aa: CASRTGVGENTEAFF
CDR3nt: TGCGCCAGCAGGACAGGGGTAGGAGAGAACACTGAAGCTTTCTTT
abundance: few
len: 15
d_gene: TRBD1
j_gene: TRBJ1-1
v_gene: TRBV5-1

CDR3aa: CAISGDREEQYF
CDR3nt: TGTGCCATCAGCGGGGACAGGGAGGAGCAGTACTTC
abundance: few
len: 12
d_gene: TRBD1
j_gene: TRBJ2-7
v_gene: TRBV6-5

CDR3aa: CASKDRNEKLFF
CDR3nt: TGCGCCAGCAAGGACAGAAATGAAAAACTGTTTTTT
abundance: many
len: 12
d_gene: -
j_gene: TRBJ1-4
v_gene: TRBV23-1

CDR3aa: CASSFWDRGRGELFF
CDR3nt: TGTGCCAGCAGTTTCTGGGACAGGGGGCGCGGGGAGCTGTTTTTT
abundance: -
len: 15
d_gene: TRBD1
j_gene: TRBJ2-2
v_gene: TRBV6-1

CDR3aa: CASSLGRGAGTDTQYF
CDR3nt: TGCGCCAGCAGCTTGGGTCGGGGGGCGGGCACAGATACGCAGTATTTT
abundance: few
len: 16
d_gene: -
j_gene: TRBJ2-3
v_gene: TRBV5-1

CDR3aa: CASRGLAWETQYF
CDR3nt: TGTGCCAGCAGGGGACTAGCATGGGAGACCCAGTACTTC
abundance: few
len: 13
d_gene: TRBD2
j_gene: TRBJ2-5
v_gene: TRBV7-2

CDR3aa: CASAWGGIYEQYF
CDR3nt: TGTGCCAGCGCCTGGGGGGGAATCTACGAGCAGTACTTC
abundance: few
len: 13
d_gene: TRBD2
j_gene: TRBJ2-7
v_gene: TRBV11-2

CDR3aa: CASSQRAGGGETQYF
CDR3nt: TGCGCCAGCAGCCAACGAGCGGGGGGAGGGGAGACCCAGTACTTC
abundance: -
len: 15
d_gene: TRBD2
j_gene: TRBJ2-5
v_gene: TRBV5-1

CDR3aa: CASSQGDREGGELFF
CDR3nt: TGTGCCAGCAGCCAGGGGGACAGGGAAGGTGGGGAGCTGTTTTTT
abundance: -
len: 15
d_gene: TRBD1
j_gene: TRBJ2-2
v_gene: TRBV6-5

CDR3aa: CASTRDRGSDTQYF
CDR3nt: TGTGCCTCCACCCGGGACAGGGGATCAGATACGCAGTATTTT
abundance: -
len: 14
d_gene: TRBD1
j_gene: TRBJ2-3
v_gene: TRBV27

CDR3aa: CASSIGDRPETQYF
CDR3nt: TGTGCCAGTAGTATTGGGGACAGACCAGAGACCCAGTACTTC
abundance: few
len: 14
d_gene: TRBD1
j_gene: TRBJ2-5
v_gene: TRBV19

CDR3aa: CASSSGSFITGELFF
CDR3nt: TGCGCCAGCAGCTCCGGGTCCTTTATCACCGGGGAGCTGTTTTTT
abundance: -
len: 15
d_gene: -
j_gene: TRBJ2-2
v_gene: TRBV5-1

CDR3aa: CASREQGFSNEKLFF
CDR3nt: TGTGCCAGCAGGGAGCAGGGGTTTTCAAATGAAAAACTGTTTTTT
abundance: few
len: 15
d_gene: -
j_gene: TRBJ1-4
v_gene: TRBV2

CDR3aa: CASSSPGQGRVAFF
CDR3nt: TGTGCCAGCAGCTCCCCGGGACAGGGGCGGGTAGCTTTCTTT
abundance: few
len: 14
d_gene: TRBD1
j_gene: TRBJ1-1
v_gene: TRBV7-9

CDR3aa: CASSQGGAGANVLTF
CDR3nt: TGTGCCAGCAGCCAAGGGGGCGCTGGGGCCAACGTCCTGACTTTC
abundance: -
len: 15
d_gene: TRBD1
j_gene: TRBJ2-6
v_gene: TRBV11-2

CDR3aa: CASSYRQSNQPQHF
CDR3nt: TGTGCCAGCAGTTATCGACAGTCAAATCAGCCCCAGCATTTT
abundance: few
len: 14
d_gene: -
j_gene: TRBJ1-5
v_gene: TRBV6-1

CDR3aa: CASSDSRGRRGYTF
CDR3nt: TGTGCCAGCAGTGACTCCAGGGGCCGAAGGGGCTACACCTTC
abundance: -
len: 14
d_gene: -
j_gene: TRBJ1-2
v_gene: TRBV25-1

CDR3aa: CASSNGRGALGDTQYF
CDR3nt: TGCGCCAGCAGCAACGGGCGGGGGGCCCTGGGAGATACGCAGTATTTT
abundance: -
len: 16
d_gene: TRBD2
j_gene: TRBJ2-3
v_gene: TRBV5-1

CDR3aa: CASSSFNEQFF
CDR3nt: TGTGCCAGCAGCTCATTCAATGAGCAGTTCTTC
abundance: few
len: 11
d_gene: -
j_gene: TRBJ2-1
v_gene: TRBV7-2

CDR3aa: CASSLGGGRETQYF
CDR3nt: TGTGCCAGCAGCTTAGGCGGGGGCAGGGAGACCCAGTACTTC
abundance: -
len: 14
d_gene: -
j_gene: TRBJ2-5
v_gene: TRBV7-3

CDR3aa: CASSQEQGYGYTF
CDR3nt: TGCGCCAGCAGCCAAGAGCAGGGCTATGGCTACACCTTC
abundance: few
len: 13
d_gene: -
j_gene: TRBJ1-2
v_gene: TRBV4-3

CDR3aa: CASSLEAVREAFF
CDR3nt: TGTGCCAGCAGCTTGGAAGCCGTGCGTGAAGCTTTCTTT
abundance: -
len: 13
d_gene: -
j_gene: TRBJ1-1
v_gene: TRBV5-4

CDR3aa: CASSPDRRLINTEAFF
CDR3nt: TGTGCCAGCTCACCGGACAGGAGATTGATAAACACTGAAGCTTTCTTT
abundance: -
len: 16
d_gene: TRBD1
j_gene: TRBJ1-1
v_gene: TRBV18

CDR3aa: CASSLRLTSGGPGDTQYF
CDR3nt: TGTGCCAGCAGTTTACGACTAACTAGCGGGGGGCCAGGAGATACGCAGTATTTT
abundance: few
len: 18
d_gene: TRBD2
j_gene: TRBJ2-3
v_gene: TRBV28

CDR3aa: CASSLQTGGYNEQFF
CDR3nt: TGCGCCAGCAGCCTCCAGACAGGGGGGTACAATGAGCAGTTCTTC
abundance: -
len: 15
d_gene: TRBD1
j_gene: TRBJ2-1
v_gene: TRBV5-1

CDR3aa: CASSPTGGRSYEQYF
CDR3nt: TGCGCCAGCAGCCCGACGGGGGGACGCTCCTACGAGCAGTACTTC
abundance: -
len: 15
d_gene: TRBD2
j_gene: TRBJ2-7
v_gene: TRBV5-1

CDR3aa: CASSQGVGGGYTF
CDR3nt: TGTGCCAGCAGCCAAGGTGTGGGAGGCGGCTACACCTTC
abundance: -
len: 13
d_gene: -
j_gene: TRBJ1-2
v_gene: TRBV11-2

CDR3aa: CASSPRLQETQYF
CDR3nt: TGCGCCAGCAGCCCCAGACTGCAAGAGACCCAGTACTTC
abundance: few
len: 13
d_gene: -
j_gene: TRBJ2-5
v_gene: TRBV7-9

CDR3aa: CAGKAGMNTEAFF
CDR3nt: TGTGCCGGCAAGGCAGGTATGAACACTGAAGCTTTCTTT
abundance: once
len: 13
d_gene: -
j_gene: TRBJ1-1
v_gene: TRBV7-2

CDR3aa: CASSPKRAGTDTQYF
CDR3nt: TGTGCCAGCTCACCCAAGCGGGCTGGAACAGATACGCAGTATTTT
abundance: few
len: 15
d_gene: -
j_gene: TRBJ2-3
v_gene: TRBV18

CDR3aa: CASSLRSREDTQYF
CDR3nt: TGTGCCAGCAGCTTAAGGAGCAGGGAAGATACGCAGTATTTT
abundance: -
len: 14
d_gene: -
j_gene: TRBJ2-3
v_gene: TRBV11-3

CDR3aa: CASSPQQGGGNQPQHF
CDR3nt: TGTGCCAGCTCACCGCAACAGGGGGGCGGCAATCAGCCCCAGCATTTT
abundance: few
len: 16
d_gene: TRBD1
j_gene: TRBJ1-5
v_gene: TRBV18

CDR3aa: CASSTQGGNTEAFF
CDR3nt: TGTGCCAGCAGTACACAGGGGGGGAACACTGAAGCTTTCTTT
abundance: -
len: 14
d_gene: TRBD1
j_gene: TRBJ1-1
v_gene: TRBV6-6

CDR3aa: CASSSGAEQFF
CDR3nt: TGTGCCAGCAGCTCCGGAGCTGAGCAGTTCTTC
abundance: few
len: 11
d_gene: -
j_gene: TRBJ2-1
v_gene: TRBV7-8

CDR3aa: CSSAGGTEAFF
CDR3nt: TGCAGCAGTGCTGGCGGCACTGAAGCTTTCTTT
abundance: few
len: 11
d_gene: -
j_gene: TRBJ1-1
v_gene: TRBV20-1

CDR3aa: CASSHSGRGNQPQHF
CDR3nt: TGTGCCAGCAGTCATTCGGGGAGGGGCAATCAGCCCCAGCATTTT
abundance: few
len: 15
d_gene: -
j_gene: TRBJ1-5
v_gene: TRBV6-1

CDR3aa: CAFAGNSGNTIYF
CDR3nt: TGTGCCTTTGCAGGGAACTCTGGAAACACCATATATTTT
abundance: -
len: 13
d_gene: -
j_gene: TRBJ1-3
v_gene: TRBV30

CDR3aa: CASSEDRNTIYF
CDR3nt: TGCGCCAGCAGCGAAGACAGAAACACCATATATTTT
abundance: -
len: 12
d_gene: -
j_gene: TRBJ1-3
v_gene: TRBV5-1

CDR3aa: CASSSGGSDTQYF
CDR3nt: TGTGCCAGCAGCAGCGGGGGGTCGGATACGCAGTATTTT
abundance: -
len: 13
d_gene: TRBD2
j_gene: TRBJ2-3
v_gene: TRBV11-3

CDR3aa: CASIPRPRGQDEQFF
CDR3nt: TGTGCCAGCATTCCTCGTCCTAGGGGCCAGGATGAGCAGTTCTTC
abundance: few
len: 15
d_gene: -
j_gene: TRBJ2-1
v_gene: TRBV27

CDR3aa: CSVEEYLRTGTGGETQYF
CDR3nt: TGCAGCGTTGAAGAGTACCTCCGAACCGGGACAGGGGGCGAGACCCAGTACTTC
abundance: -
len: 18
d_gene: TRBD1
j_gene: TRBJ2-5
v_gene: TRBV29-1

CDR3aa: CASSPGGAYGYTF
CDR3nt: TGCGCCAGCAGCCCAGGGGGCGCTTATGGCTACACCTTC
abundance: few
len: 13
d_gene: TRBD1
j_gene: TRBJ1-2
v_gene: TRBV4-3